This T cell receptor (beta chain) was profiled in a study of blood T cell repertoires in COVID-19. On the study more broadly: COVID-19 samples collected from the United States, Italy and Spain covered acute and convalescent phases.

Trimming took 3 bases from V and 0 from J, leaving 7 bases between them. The V gene's germline CDR1 is SGHNT and CDR2 YYREEE (reference sequence). This CDR3 has 13 residues. Some clones are missing from TCRdb's copy, which holds only in-frame ones; the method was immunoSEQ multiplex PCR. The sample includes under 300,000 clones, around four fifths seen only once; the top ten take 9.4%. Sequencing was done on a sample of peripheral blood. This chain joins TRBV5-4 and TRBJ2-7; D is possibly TRBD2 (5 bases). This TCR was sampled from a woman between 50 and 59 years old who had recovered from COVID-19. The CDR3 region is CASSSDYSYEQYF. The DNA of the CDR3 is TGTGCCAGCAGCTCTGACTACTCCTACGAGCAGTACTTC.